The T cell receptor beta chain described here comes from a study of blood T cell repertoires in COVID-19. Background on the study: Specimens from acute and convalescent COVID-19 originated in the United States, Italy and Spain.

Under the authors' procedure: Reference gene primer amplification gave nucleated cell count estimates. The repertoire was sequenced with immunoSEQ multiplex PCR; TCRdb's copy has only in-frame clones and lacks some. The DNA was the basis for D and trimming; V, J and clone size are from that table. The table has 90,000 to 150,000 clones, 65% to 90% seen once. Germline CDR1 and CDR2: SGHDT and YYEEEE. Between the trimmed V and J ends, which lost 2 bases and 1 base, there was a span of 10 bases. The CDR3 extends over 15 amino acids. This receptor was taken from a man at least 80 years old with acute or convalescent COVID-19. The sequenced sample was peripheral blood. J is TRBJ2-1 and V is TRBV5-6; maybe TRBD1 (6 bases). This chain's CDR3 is CASSLGDRSYNEQFF. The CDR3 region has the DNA TGTGCCAGCAGCTTAGGAGACAGGTCCTACAATGAGCAGTTCTTC.